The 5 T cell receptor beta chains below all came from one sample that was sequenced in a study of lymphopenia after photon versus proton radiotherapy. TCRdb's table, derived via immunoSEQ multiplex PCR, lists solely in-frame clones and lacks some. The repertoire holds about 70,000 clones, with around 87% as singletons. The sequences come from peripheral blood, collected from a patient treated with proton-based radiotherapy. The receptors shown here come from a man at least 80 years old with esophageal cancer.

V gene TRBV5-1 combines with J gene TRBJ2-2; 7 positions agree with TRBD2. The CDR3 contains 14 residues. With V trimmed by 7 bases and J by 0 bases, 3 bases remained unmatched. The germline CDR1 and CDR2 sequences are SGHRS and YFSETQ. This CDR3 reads CASDGGTNTGELFF. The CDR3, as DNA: TGCGCCAGCGACGGGGGGACGAACACCGGGGAGCTGTTTTTT. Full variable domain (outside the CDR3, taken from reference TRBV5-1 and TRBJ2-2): KAGVTQTPRYLIKTRGQQVTLSCSPISGHRSVSWYQQTPGQGLQFLFEYFSETQRNKGNFPGRFSGRQFSNSRSEMNVSTLELGDSALYLCASDGGTNTGELFFGEGSRLTVL.

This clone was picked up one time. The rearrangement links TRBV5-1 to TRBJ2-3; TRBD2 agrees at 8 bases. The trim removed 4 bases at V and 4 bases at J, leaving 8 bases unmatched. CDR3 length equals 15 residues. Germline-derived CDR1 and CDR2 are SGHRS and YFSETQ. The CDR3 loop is CASSVSTAGADTQYF. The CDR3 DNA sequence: TGCGCCAGCAGCGTTTCGACAGCGGGAGCAGATACGCAGTATTTT.

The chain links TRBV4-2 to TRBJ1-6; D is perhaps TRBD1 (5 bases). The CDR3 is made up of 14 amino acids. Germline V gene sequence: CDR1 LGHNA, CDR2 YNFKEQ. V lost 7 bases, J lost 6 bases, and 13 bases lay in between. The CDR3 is CASNQPGGNSPLHF. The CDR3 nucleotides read TGTGCCAGCAACCAGCCCGGGGGTAATTCACCCCTCCACTTT.

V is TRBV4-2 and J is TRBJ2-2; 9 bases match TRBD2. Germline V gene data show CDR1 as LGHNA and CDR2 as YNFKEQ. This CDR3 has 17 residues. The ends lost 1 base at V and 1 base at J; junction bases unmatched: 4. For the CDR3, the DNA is TGTGCCAGCAGCCAAGGCCAAGCGGGGGGGAACACCGGGGAGCTGTTTTTT. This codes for CASSQGQAGGNTGELFF.

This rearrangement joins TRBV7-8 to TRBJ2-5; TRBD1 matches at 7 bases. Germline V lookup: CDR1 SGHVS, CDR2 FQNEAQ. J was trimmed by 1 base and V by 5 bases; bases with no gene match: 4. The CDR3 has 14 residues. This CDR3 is CASSRGQGQETQYF. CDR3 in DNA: TGTGCCAGCAGCAGGGGGCAGGGCCAAGAGACCCAGTACTTC.